Each of the 12 T cell receptor beta chains below was sequenced from the same sample in a study of regulatory T cells in long-lasting Graves disease. Building the TCR beta libraries relied on iRepertoire HTBI primers, and CDR3 regions underwent Arm-PCR. TCRdb processed the multiplex PCR reads anew with MiXCR; each CDR3 protein has one entry. The data show 400,000 to 450,000 distinct CDR3 sequences, 14% to 15% seen once. The time point denotes: newly diagnosed GD, antithyroid drugs for less than 3 months. RNA extracted from PBMCs served as the sequencing template. A further study also used this sample, focusing on T cells in Graves' hyperthyroidism and ophthalmopathy.

The material was peripheral blood mononuclear cells (PBMCs), obtained at new diagnosis, from a patient treated with antithyroid drugs. These receptors came from a woman under 40 with Graves disease.

The chain is built from TRBV6-1 and TRBJ2-3; the match to TRBD2 covers 9 bases. The V gene end was trimmed by 6 bases and the J gene end by 2 bases; junction bases not matched to a gene: 3. This CDR3 has 14 residues. CDR1 and CDR2 from the germline V gene are MNHNS and SASEGT. CDR3 bases: TGTGCCAGCAGCCAGGGACTAGCCACAGATACGCAGTATTTT. Translating gives CASSQGLATDTQYF.

The rearrangement uses TRBV7-8 and TRBJ2-1; D may correspond to TRBD1 or TRBD2 (5 bases each). Germline V lookup: CDR1 SGHVS, CDR2 FQNEAQ. Trimming removed 7 bases at V and 9 bases at J, with 19 bases between. The CDR3 length is 14 residues. The CDR3 DNA is TGTGCCAGCAACCGGGCCCCAAGGGACGGTGAGCAGTTCTTC. Encoded protein: CASNRAPRDGEQFF.

The genes are TRBV20-1 and TRBJ2-7; D ambiguous. V shed 1 base and J shed 3 bases, with 13 bases lying between them. CDR1 DFQATT and CDR2 SNEGSKA come from the germline V gene (reference sequence). CDR3 size: 14 residues. The CDR3 nucleotides are TGCAGTGCTAGAGGAGAAATAGCAAACTACGAGCAGTACTTC. Translation gives CSARGEIANYEQYF.

This clonotype was observed a handful of times. The rearrangement links TRBV14 to TRBJ1-4, with 9 bases matching TRBD1. Germline V CDR1 and CDR2: SGHDN, FVKESK. The V gene end was trimmed by 3 bases and the J gene end by 5 bases; junction bases not matched to a gene: 7. CDR3 size: 16 residues. The CDR3 bases are TGTGCCAGCAGCCATGCTCGGGACAGGGCAAATGAAAAACTGTTTTTT. It codes for CASSHARDRANEKLFF.

This clonotype was recorded once. The CDR3 DNA sequence: TGTGCCAGCTCATCGCGGACAGGGGGATGCGAGCAGTACTTC. Its protein product is CASSSRTGGCEQYF. This sequence joins TRBV18 and TRBJ2-7; 10 bases line up with TRBD1. Germline V lookup: CDR1 KGHSH, CDR2 LQKENI. J gave up 6 bases and V 5 bases, and 7 bases lay outside the gene matches. The CDR3 has 14 amino acids.

This clonotype was found many times. The chain joins TRBV12-3 or TRBV12-4 to TRBJ2-3; 11 nucleotides align to TRBD2. This CDR3 has 19 amino acids. V lost 4 bases and J lost 3; bases outside the gene matches: 15. The CDR3 sequence: CASSSGAERASGRTDTQYF. The CDR3 nucleotides are TGTGCCAGCAGTTCGGGGGCGGAGAGGGCTAGCGGGAGGACAGATACGCAGTATTTT.

This clonotype occurred a few times. This rearrangement joins TRBV2 to TRBJ2-1; TRBD2 aligns across 11 bases. J gave up 6 bases and V 5 bases, and 9 bases lay outside the gene matches. This CDR3 contains 16 residues. Looked up from germline, CDR1 is SNHLY and CDR2 is FYNNEI. The chain's CDR3 is CASSRASGRSGNEQFF. CDR3 DNA sequence: TGTGCCAGCAGTAGGGCTAGCGGGAGGAGTGGCAATGAGCAGTTCTTC.

The CDR3 nucleotides are TGTGCCAGCACTTGGACAGGGGAACACGAGCAGTACTTC. It is translated as CASTWTGEHEQYF. The chain carries TRBV18 and TRBJ2-7; 9 bases are shared with TRBD1. Germline CDR1 and CDR2: KGHSH and LQKENI. CDR3 size: 13 residues. The V gene end was trimmed by 8 bases and the J gene end by 5 bases; junction bases not matched to a gene: 7.

This clonotype was seen many times. V usage is TRBV15 and J usage is TRBJ2-3; possibly TRBD2 for D (6 bases). The CDR3 extends over 14 amino acids. CDR1 and CDR2 (germline): LNHNV, YYDKDF (reference sequence). V lost 9 bases and J lost 4, with 17 bases in between. As DNA, the CDR3 is TGTGCCACAGAACGACTAGAAGGTTCAGATACGCAGTATTTT. It specifies CATERLEGSDTQYF. Using reference TRBV15 and TRBJ2-3 for the parts outside the CDR3, the full variable domain is DAMVIQNPRYQVTQFGKPVTLSCSQTLNHNVMYWYQQKSSQAPKLLFHYYDKDFNNEADTPDNFQSRRPNTSFCFLDIRSPGLGDTAMYLCATERLEGSDTQYFGPGTRLTVL.

This clonotype was detected ten times or more. The gene calls are TRBV3-1 and TRBJ1-2, with 8 nucleotides matching TRBD1. The germline gives CDR1 LGHDT, CDR2 YNNKEL (reference sequence). The CDR3 totals 15 residues. Trimming at V came to 4 bases and at J to 0 bases, leaving 4 bases not matched to a gene. CDR3 amino acids: CASSPGTGANYGYTF. Here the CDR3 DNA reads TGTGCCAGCAGCCCCGGGACAGGAGCTAACTATGGCTACACCTTC.

The chain uses TRBV30 and TRBJ2-6; D not resolved. This CDR3 contains 15 residues. The V end was cut by 0 bases, the J end by 5 bases, with 11 bases between. In germline, CDR1 is GTSNPN, CDR2 SVGIG (reference sequence). CDR3 sequence: CAWSVRRPRANVLTF. The CDR3 region has the DNA TGTGCCTGGAGTGTAAGGCGGCCCAGGGCCAACGTCCTGACTTTC. Using reference TRBV30 and TRBJ2-6 for the parts outside the CDR3, the full variable domain is SQTIHQWPATLVQPVGSPLSLECTVEGTSNPNLYWYRQAAGRGLQLLFYSVGIGQISSEVPQNLSASRPQDRQFILSSKKLLLSDSGFYLCAWSVRRPRANVLTFGAGSRLTVL.

This clonotype was seen at least ten times. The V and J genes are TRBV5-6 and TRBJ1-4, with 7 positions matching TRBD1. The CDR3 length is 15 residues. Germline-derived CDR1 and CDR2 are SGHDT and YYEEEE. The V and J ends lost 0 bases and 8 bases, in that order; junction bases with no gene match: 7. CDR3 in DNA: TGTGCCAGCAGCTTGGTCGACAGGGACGACGAAAAACTGTTTTTT. Protein product: CASSLVDRDDEKLFF.